What follows is one T cell receptor (beta chain) and its context. Its specificity is unknown. One end of the junction fails to match germline, which may point to a read error. The CDR3 consists of 17 residues. In germline, CDR1 is MNHEY, CDR2 SVGEGT. Per individual sample, total RNA of at least 6 micrograms was extracted. The data are from a study of blood T cells in healthy people across ages. General study findings and limits: With age, beta diversity per million T cells declined roughly linearly, significantly by 30 to 40.

The use of a sample-barcoded 5' primer and a J-beta primer mix characterized a second PCR of roughly 6 to 11 cycles. Each CDR3 protein is one row after TCRdb ran MiXCR on the 5' RACE reads. The sample has 1 million or so distinct CDR3 sequences; over 35% are singletons. This chain uses TRBV6-2 or TRBV6-3 with TRBJ2-6; 10 nucleotides line up with TRBD2. The sequencing sample was made of blood. The receptor was isolated from a woman aged 55-70 years in good health. CDR3 bases: TGTGCCAGCAGACGGACTAGCGGAGTCTCTGGGGCCAACGTCCCGACTTTC. As protein: CASRRTSGVSGANVPTF.